This TCR beta chain was found in a study of tumour-infiltrating T cells in Burkitt lymphoma. The wider study: All epidemiological Burkitt lymphoma subtypes were represented in the cohort. Overall and progression-free survival were predicted by productive clonality. Study-wide findings and caveats: Several public clonotypes were shared across many Burkitt lymphoma patients.

Of note for this clone: The antigen remains undetermined.

The CDR3 is 16 residues long. The protocol was immunoSEQ multiplex PCR, while the TCRdb copy is restricted to in-frame clones and leaves out a portion. Seen here are about 2,000 clones, about 15% observed once, and the top ten hold 9%. Sequencing was performed on tumor tissue from a relapse. The receptor comes from a human donor with relapsed Burkitt lymphoma. The chain is built from TRBV21-1 and TRBJ2-4; the table gives TRBD2 as D, unverified against the DNA. TRBV21-1 is a pseudogene locus. The CDR3 DNA is TGTGCCAGCAGCTCCTCCCTAGGTGGAGCCAAAAACATTCAGTACTTC. Its translation: CASSSSLGGAKNIQYF.